The 24 T cell receptor beta chains presented below share a single source sample, sequenced in a study of T cell repertoires in ileal Crohn's disease. The repertoire was sequenced with immunoSEQ multiplex PCR; TCRdb's copy has only in-frame clones and lacks some. The table records approximately 8,800 clones, roughly 96% of them present only once. The specimen sequenced was ileal tissue. These receptors all come from an adult with Crohn's disease.

The CDR3 is CASSTPGGSKLEAFF. The CDR3 DNA follows: TGTGCCAGTAGTACCCCAGGGGGGTCGAAGCTTGAAGCTTTCTTT. This chain connects TRBV19 to TRBJ1-1; 7 bases are a match to TRBD1. Germline CDR1 and CDR2: LNHDA and SQIVND (reference sequence). The ends lost 4 bases at V and 7 bases at J; junction bases unmatched: 12. This CDR3 comprises 15 residues. Full variable domain (rest looked up from reference TRBV19 and TRBJ1-1): DGGITQSPKYLFRKEGQNVTLSCEQNLNHDAMYWYRQDPGQGLRLIYYSQIVNDFQKGDIAEGYSVSREKKESFPLTVTSAQKNPTAFYLCASSTPGGSKLEAFFGQGTRLTVV.

The chain recombines TRBV27 with TRBJ2-5, with a possible D match to TRBD1 (5 bases). CDR3 length: 16 residues. V lost 3 bases and J 5 bases, leaving 19 bases between the germline ends. Germline V gene sequence: CDR1 MNHEY, CDR2 SMNVEV (reference sequence). The CDR3 sequence is CASSFPVAGKGETQYF. CDR3 in DNA: TGTGCCAGCAGTTTTCCGGTGGCAGGGAAGGGCGAGACCCAGTACTTC.

This chain connects TRBV19 to TRBJ1-3; 8 nucleotides line up with TRBD1. Germline V gene data show CDR1 as LNHDA and CDR2 as SQIVND (reference sequence). This CDR3 is built from 16 residues. Trimming took 5 bases from V and 1 from J; bases not matched to a gene: 7. The CDR3 DNA sequence: TGTGCCAGTAGTCCACGCACAGGGGGATCTGGAAACACCATATATTTT. Protein sequence: CASSPRTGGSGNTIYF.

The table lists this clone with a count of one. V is TRBV2 and J is TRBJ2-1; 9 positions match TRBD2. Germline CDR1 reads SNHLY; CDR2 reads FYNNEI. The V and J ends lost 9 bases and 7 bases, in that order; junction bases with no gene match: 7. The CDR3 has 13 amino acids. CDR3 bases: TGTGCCAGTGGGAGCGGGGGGTCAAATGAGCAGTTCTTC. This codes for CASGSGGSNEQFF.

Only one count was recorded for this clone. This rearrangement joins TRBV5-8 to TRBJ1-6, with 7 bases identical to TRBD1. Germline CDR1 reads SGHTS; CDR2 reads YDEGEE. The CDR3 loop spans 15 amino acids. Trimming cost V 3 bases and J 9 bases; bases outside gene matches: 9. The CDR3 nucleotides read TGTGCCAGCAGCTCGGGACAGAGATATTCTTCACCCCTCCACTTT. Amino acid sequence: CASSSGQRYSSPLHF.

CDR3 amino acids: CASSNSPRSPLHF. The CDR3 DNA follows: TGTGCCAGCAGCAACAGTCCACGCTCACCCCTCCACTTT. The gene calls are TRBV21-1 and TRBJ1-6; the D call TRBD1 from the table was never checked on the DNA. TRBV21-1 is classified as a pseudogene. The CDR3 sequence is 13 residues long.

This chain connects TRBV28 to TRBJ1-2, with 8 bases aligning to TRBD1. V dropped 6 bases and J dropped 6; count of bases not matched to a gene: 9. CDR1 and CDR2 from the germline V gene are MDHEN and SYDVKM. This CDR3 spans 14 amino acids. CDR3 coding DNA: TGTGCCAGCAGCTATAGGACAGGGCTCAATGGCTACACCTTC. Its protein product is CASSYRTGLNGYTF.

The V call is TRBV12-5, the J call TRBJ2-3, with 9 nucleotides matching TRBD1. The CDR3 length is 14 residues. Germline CDR1 LGHNT, CDR2 FRNRAP. The V and J ends lost 6 bases and 3 bases, in that order; junction bases with no gene match: 4. CDR3 region: CASGTGQGTDTQYF. The CDR3 DNA sequence: TGTGCTAGTGGCACGGGACAGGGTACAGATACGCAGTATTTT. Using reference TRBV12-5 and TRBJ2-3 for the parts outside the CDR3, the full variable domain is DARVTQTPRHKVTEMGQEVTMRCQPILGHNTVFWYRQTMMQGLELLAYFRNRAPLDDSGMPKDRFSAEMPDATLATLKIQPSEPRDSAVYFCASGTGQGTDTQYFGPGTRLTVL.

The J gene is TRBJ1-2, the V gene TRBV28; D uncertain. Per the germline V gene, CDR1 is MDHEN and CDR2 is SYDVKM. This CDR3 region has 12 residues. CDR3 amino acids: CAHRTSNYGYTF. DNA of the CDR3: TGTGCTCACCGAACTAGTAACTATGGCTACACCTTC.

The V gene is TRBV9, the J gene TRBJ2-2; the match to TRBD2 covers 9 bases. The CDR3 is 16 residues long. The trim removed 0 bases at V and 6 bases at J, leaving 6 bases unmatched. Germline lookup yields CDR1 SGDLS and CDR2 YYNGEE. The CDR3 spells CASSVVSAGGPGELFF. The CDR3 region has the DNA TGTGCCAGCAGCGTAGTTTCGGCGGGGGGGCCCGGGGAGCTGTTTTTT. Using reference TRBV9 and TRBJ2-2 for the parts outside the CDR3, the full variable domain is DSGVTQTPKHLITATGQRVTLRCSPRSGDLSVYWYQQSLDQGLQFLIQYYNGEERAKGNILERFSAQQFPDLHSELNLSSLELGDSALYFCASSVVSAGGPGELFFGEGSRLTVL.

The gene calls are TRBV6-1 and TRBJ1-2, with D perhaps matching TRBD1 (6 bases). CDR3 length: 14 amino acids. Germline lookup yields CDR1 MNHNS and CDR2 SASEGT. V was trimmed by 3 bases and J by 6 bases, leaving 14 bases between them. For the CDR3, the DNA is TGTGCCAGCAGTGAGAGACGGGGGGCCGATGGCTACACCTTC. It codes for CASSERRGADGYTF.

V gene TRBV9 combines with J gene TRBJ2-1, with D maybe TRBD2 (6 bases). Trimming took off 4 bases at V and 0 bases at J, with 14 bases between the two ends. This CDR3 contains 16 residues. CDR1 and CDR2 (germline): SGDLS, YYNGEE. CDR3 protein: CASSTQTGSSYNEQFF. CDR3 nucleotide sequence: TGTGCCAGCAGCACCCAGACCGGGAGCTCCTACAATGAGCAGTTCTTC.

The genes are TRBV20-1 and TRBJ2-7, with a tentative D call TRBD2 (6 bases). Germline values: CDR1 DFQATT, CDR2 SNEGSKA (reference sequence). V lost 6 bases and J lost 4, with 10 bases in between. The CDR3 covers 11 residues. The CDR3 reads CSAIGGYEQYF. The CDR3 coding sequence is TGCAGTGCGATTGGAGGGTACGAGCAGTACTTC.

This chain links TRBV5-1 with TRBJ2-5, with unresolved D. The germline V gene encodes CDR1 SGHRS and CDR2 YFSETQ. The V gene lost 3 bases and the J gene lost 0 bases, with 6 bases spanning the gap. CDR3 length: 13 amino acids. Written as DNA, the CDR3 is TGCGCCAGCAGCTCCGGGTACCAAGAGACCCAGTACTTC. Encoded protein: CASSSGYQETQYF.

The chain employs TRBV28 and TRBJ1-2, with D possibly TRBD1 on 5 matching bases. CDR3 size: 12 residues. With 3 bases removed from V and 8 bases from J, the gap between germline ends came to 10 bases. Germline V gene data show CDR1 as MDHEN and CDR2 as SYDVKM. As DNA, the CDR3 is TGTGCCAGCAGTTTTAGGGGTGGAGGCTACACCTTC. Amino acid sequence: CASSFRGGGYTF.

V and J are TRBV10-3 and TRBJ1-1; D is perhaps TRBD1 (5 bases). The germline gives CDR1 ENHRY, CDR2 SYGVKD. V was pared by 6 bases and J by 0 bases, with 11 bases between. The CDR3 is 14 residues long. The CDR3 DNA follows: TGTGCCATCAGGGCAGGGATCATGAACACTGAAGCTTTCTTT. Residues: CAIRAGIMNTEAFF.

This clone was observed a single time. The chain couples TRBV7-2 to TRBJ2-3; D is ambiguous. The CDR3 loop spans 14 amino acids. The germline V gene encodes CDR1 SGHTA and CDR2 FQGNSA. The V end was cut by 6 bases, the J end by 2 bases, with 12 bases between. The CDR3 spells CASSLRRYTDTQYF. The CDR3 coding sequence is TGTGCCAGCAGTCTTAGGCGGTACACAGATACGCAGTATTTT. The variable domain in full, completed from reference TRBV7-2 and TRBJ2-3, reads GAGVSQSPSNKVTEKGKDVELRCDPISGHTALYWYRQSLGQGLEFLIYFQGNSAPDKSGLPSDRFSAERTGGSVSTLTIQRTQQEDSAVYLCASSLRRYTDTQYFGPGTRLTVL.

This chain uses TRBV6-5 with TRBJ1-3; a possible D gene is TRBD1 (6 bases). The CDR3 runs 15 residues. The V and J ends lost 2 bases and 2 bases respectively, with 10 bases between them. Germline V gene lookup returns CDR1 MNHEY and CDR2 SVGAGI. CDR3 region: CASSYGQRTGNTIYF. CDR3 nucleotides: TGTGCCAGCAGTTACGGACAGCGGACTGGAAACACCATATATTTT.

The CDR3 DNA is TGTGCCAGCAGAGACGGACAGTTATTACCCCTCCACTTT. This translates into CASRDGQLLPLHF. V and J are TRBV6-5 and TRBJ1-6; weak D call: TRBD1 (6 bases). CDR3 length equals 13 residues. The V and J ends lost 6 bases and 12 bases respectively, with 15 bases between them. The V gene's germline CDR1 is MNHEY and CDR2 SVGAGI.

The chain couples TRBV13 to TRBJ1-2; 9 positions agree with TRBD1. Germline-derived CDR1 and CDR2 are PRHDT and FYEKMQ (reference sequence). V shed 5 bases and J 8 bases; nucleotides not matched to a gene: 6. The CDR3 sequence is 13 residues long. The CDR3 DNA reads as TGTGCCAGCAGCGAGACAGGGGGACGAGGCTACACCTTC. It specifies CASSETGGRGYTF.

This chain connects TRBV6-5 to TRBJ2-5, with D possibly TRBD2 on 6 matching bases. Germline CDR1 reads MNHEY; CDR2 reads SVGAGI. This CDR3 is 14 amino acids long. Trimming cost V 2 bases and J 6 bases, with 13 bases left between them. CDR3 sequence reads: CASSYRDSQQTQYF. The CDR3 bases are TGTGCCAGCAGTTACCGGGACTCCCAGCAGACCCAGTACTTC.

V and J are TRBV4-1 and TRBJ1-5; TRBD1 matches at 10 bases. The CDR3 has 17 amino acids. CDR1 is MGHRA and CDR2 is YSYEKL in the germline V gene. The ends lost 2 bases at V and 6 bases at J; junction bases unmatched: 10. CDR3 DNA sequence: TGCGCCAGCAGCCAACCCTCGAGACAGGGGGCCCGTCAGCCCCAGCATTTT. It encodes CASSQPSRQGARQPQHF.

The chain is built from TRBV7-9 and TRBJ2-7; a possible D gene is TRBD1 (5 bases). The CDR3 runs to 13 residues. Trimming left V 5 bases short and J 6 bases short, with 14 bases between. Germline V gene lookup returns CDR1 SEHNR and CDR2 FQNEAQ (reference sequence). DNA for the CDR3: TGTGCCAGCAGCCTCCGCCAGGGTTCCGAGCAGTACTTC. This codes for CASSLRQGSEQYF.

The chain has TRBV4-3 and TRBJ1-2; 9 bases are shared with TRBD1. There are 17 residues in the CDR3. Germline CDR1 is LGHNA and CDR2 is YSLEER. J lost 4 bases, V lost 8 bases, and 17 bases had no gene match. The CDR3 is CASSWGQGSKGGYGYTF. As DNA, the CDR3 is TGCGCCAGCTCCTGGGGACAGGGCTCCAAGGGGGGCTATGGCTACACCTTC.